The T cell receptor beta chain under discussion was sequenced for a study of T cell responses to AZD1222 COVID-19 vaccine. Sequenced by immunoSEQ multiplex PCR; TCRdb stores in-frame clones only, minus some. In the table there are about 160,000 clones, about 93% of which are singletons. This clone was detected a few times. The sequencing used peripheral blood, collected 28 days after the second AZD1222 dose. The sequence was obtained from an adult who received the AZD1222 COVID-19 vaccine.

Here the CDR3 DNA reads TGTGCCAGCTCAGAGGGCTCTAAGGGCAATCAGCCCCAGCATTTT. Protein: CASSEGSKGNQPQHF. The chain recombines TRBV11-2 with TRBJ1-5; D is uncertain. This CDR3 is built from 15 residues. The germline V and J ends were trimmed by 8 bases and 2 bases, with 16 bases remaining between them. Germline lookup yields CDR1 SGHAT and CDR2 FQNNGV.